These 21 T cell receptor beta chains originate from one sample sequenced in a study of chemoradiotherapy in HPV16-positive cancers. TCRdb's table, derived via immunoSEQ multiplex PCR, lists solely in-frame clones and lacks some. The data show some 5,100 clones, 77% seen once. This material consisted of tumor tissue, taken from a patient who underwent chemoradiotherapy. The receptors stem from a human donor with HPV-associated anogenital cancer.

The DNA for the CDR3 is TGTGCCAGCAATAAACTGACCGGCGGGAGCTACACCTTC. Protein sequence: CASNKLTGGSYTF. This chain joins TRBV2 and TRBJ1-2; unclear D gene. V was trimmed by 7 bases and J by 9 bases, leaving 18 bases between them. CDR1 is SNHLY and CDR2 is FYNNEI in the germline V gene. The CDR3 runs to 13 residues.

DNA for the CDR3: TGCGCCAGCAGCTCGGACAGTCTGAAAGGCTACACCTTC. Its protein product is CASSSDSLKGYTF. The chain carries TRBV5-1 and TRBJ1-2, with D perhaps TRBD1 (6 bases). V was pared by 3 bases and J by 8 bases, with 14 bases between. The germline CDR1 and CDR2 sequences are SGHRS and YFSETQ. CDR3 length equals 13 residues.

The V gene is TRBV5-6, the J gene TRBJ2-2; no reliable D call. V lost 2 bases, J lost 3 bases, and 2 bases lay in between. Germline V gene lookup returns CDR1 SGHDT and CDR2 YYEEEE. The CDR3 covers 12 residues. The CDR3 DNA follows: TGTGCCAGCAGCTTATACACCGGGGAGCTGTTTTTT. It encodes CASSLYTGELFF.

The rearrangement uses TRBV5-6 and TRBJ2-5; 14 bases are a match to TRBD2. The CDR3 sequence is 17 residues long. Germline loops: CDR1 SGHDT, CDR2 YYEEEE. The V and J ends lost 3 bases and 1 base, in that order; junction bases with no gene match: 5. The CDR3 DNA reads as TGTGCCAGCAGCTACCGGACTAGCGGGGGGCGCCAAGAGACCCAGTACTTC. Amino acids: CASSYRTSGGRQETQYF.

This chain connects TRBV7-9 to TRBJ2-7; D is uncertain. Trimming pared 1 base from V and 3 bases from J, leaving 4 bases between. Germline V gene data show CDR1 as SEHNR and CDR2 as FQNEAQ (reference sequence). CDR3 size: 12 residues. The CDR3 nucleotides are TGTGCCAGCAGCTTAGGGGTCTACGAGCAGTACTTC. Encoded protein: CASSLGVYEQYF.

This clone was observed a single time. DNA for the CDR3: TGTGCCAGCAGTTACTCGTTACGGACTGAAGCTTTCTTT. It is translated as CASSYSLRTEAFF. The chain recombines TRBV6-5 with TRBJ1-1; D not certain. V lost 0 bases and J 5 bases, leaving 7 bases between the germline ends. The CDR3 is 13 residues long. The germline CDR1 and CDR2 sequences are MNHEY and SVGAGI.

The rearrangement links TRBV14 to TRBJ2-1; D call uncertain. The CDR3 covers 15 residues. The germline V gene has CDR1 SGHDN and CDR2 FVKESK. V was pared by 5 bases and J by 2 bases, with 13 bases between. CDR3 region: CASSERDPTYNEQFF. CDR3 DNA: TGTGCCAGCAGCGAGCGCGATCCTACCTACAATGAGCAGTTCTTC.

J is TRBJ2-1 and V is TRBV6-1, with 8 bases lining up with TRBD1. Germline loops: CDR1 MNHNS, CDR2 SASEGT. The V and J ends lost 3 bases and 8 bases, in that order; junction bases with no gene match: 12. The CDR3 totals 16 residues. The CDR3 DNA reads as TGTGCCAGCAGTGAGGCCGAGGGGACAGGTATTCATGAGCAGTTCTTC. Its protein is CASSEAEGTGIHEQFF.

The V gene is TRBV5-1, the J gene TRBJ2-3; D possibly corresponds to TRBD2 (5 bases). Between the trimmed V and J ends, which lost 6 bases and 2 bases, there was a span of 16 bases. Germline lookup yields CDR1 SGHRS and CDR2 YFSETQ. There are 15 residues in the CDR3. The CDR3 sequence is CASTPGSGYTDTQYF. Here the CDR3 DNA reads TGCGCCAGCACCCCTGGGAGCGGTTACACAGATACGCAGTATTTT.

The V call is TRBV9, the J call TRBJ2-2; D remains ambiguous. The germline V and J ends were trimmed by 5 bases and 1 base, with 6 bases remaining between them. CDR3 length: 13 amino acids. CDR1 is SGDLS and CDR2 is YYNGEE in the germline V gene. In DNA form, the CDR3 reads TGTGCCAGCAGTGATGAGAACACCGGGGAGCTGTTTTTT. It codes for CASSDENTGELFF.

The chain combines TRBV18 with TRBJ2-7; D possibly corresponds to TRBD2 (7 bases). With 2 bases removed from V and 6 bases from J, the gap between germline ends came to 17 bases. CDR3 length: 15 residues. CDR1 and CDR2 from the germline V gene are KGHSH and LQKENI. The CDR3 protein is CASSPGGGGPIEQYF. The CDR3 DNA reads as TGTGCCAGCTCACCAGGGGGCGGGGGCCCCATCGAGCAGTACTTC.

The V and J genes are TRBV19 and TRBJ2-3; D is unclear. The CDR3 covers 12 residues. Trimming stripped 6 bases from V and 0 bases from J, with 4 bases between. The germline V gene encodes CDR1 LNHDA and CDR2 SQIVND (reference sequence). CDR3 in DNA: TGTGCCAGTAGCAGAAGCACAGATACGCAGTATTTT. Residues: CASSRSTDTQYF.

This clone was counted a single time. The chain recombines TRBV6-4 with TRBJ2-1, with a possible D match to TRBD2 (5 bases). V was trimmed by 5 bases and J by 7 bases, leaving 18 bases between them. Germline V gene sequence: CDR1 MRHNA, CDR2 SNTAGT. The CDR3 runs to 15 residues. CDR3 DNA sequence: TGTGCCAGCAGTCCCGACGCGGCTTCGGGGAATGAGCAGTTCTTC. Translated: CASSPDAASGNEQFF.

The chain employs TRBV2 and TRBJ1-5; TRBD1 matches at 8 bases. CDR3 size: 15 residues. The germline V gene encodes CDR1 SNHLY and CDR2 FYNNEI. The junction had 8 bases not matched to a gene; V was cut back by 4 bases and J by 6 bases. The CDR3 coding sequence is TGTGCCAGCAGTGGAGACACAGGGGGGGGTCAGCCCCAGCATTTT. Its translation is CASSGDTGGGQPQHF.

This chain uses TRBV9 with TRBJ2-2; 7 bases match TRBD2. Germline trimming cut 6 bases from V and 7 bases from J; bases unmatched to any gene: 9. There are 14 residues in the CDR3. The germline V gene has CDR1 SGDLS and CDR2 YYNGEE. CDR3 nucleotides: TGTGCCAGCACCCCCCCCTGGGGGGGCGGGGAGCTGTTTTTT. It encodes CASTPPWGGGELFF.

J is TRBJ1-2 and V is TRBV28, with D uncertain. Germline V gene lookup returns CDR1 MDHEN and CDR2 SYDVKM. The V end lost 8 bases, the J end lost 2 bases, and 21 bases lay between the germline ends. This CDR3 comprises 16 residues. CDR3 region: CASGSSYGGRNYGYTF. CDR3 sequence (DNA): TGTGCCAGCGGTTCCTCATACGGCGGCAGAAACTATGGCTACACCTTC.

This chain joins TRBV27 and TRBJ1-5; D is unclear. Trimming cost V 2 bases and J 6 bases, with 11 bases left between them. The CDR3 loop spans 14 amino acids. The germline gives CDR1 MNHEY, CDR2 SMNVEV (reference sequence). This chain's CDR3 is CASSLAGDFQPQHF. Here the CDR3 DNA reads TGTGCCAGCAGTTTAGCCGGTGACTTTCAGCCCCAGCATTTT.

The gene calls are TRBV9 and TRBJ1-5; 7 nucleotides line up with TRBD1. The CDR3 extends over 15 amino acids. The germline CDR1 and CDR2 sequences are SGDLS and YYNGEE. J gave up 6 bases and V 4 bases, and 10 bases lay outside the gene matches. CDR3: CASSKEGAEGQPQHF. The CDR3 coding sequence is TGTGCCAGCAGCAAAGAGGGGGCGGAGGGTCAGCCCCAGCATTTT.

This clone was recorded once. The J gene is TRBJ2-7, the V gene TRBV18, with unresolved D. The CDR3 has 15 residues. Germline V gives CDR1 KGHSH, CDR2 LQKENI. Trimming pared 8 bases from V and 5 bases from J, leaving 22 bases between. The CDR3 nucleotides are TGTGCCAGCCCCATCGGGTACAGACCAACAGACGAGCAGTACTTC. Translating gives CASPIGYRPTDEQYF. The entire variable domain, with the rest obtained from reference TRBV18 and TRBJ2-7, is as follows: NAGVMQNPRHLVRRRGQEARLRCSPMKGHSHVYWYRQLPEEGLKFMVYLQKENIIDESGMPKERFSAEFPKEGPSILRIQQVVRGDSAAYFCASPIGYRPTDEQYFGPGTRLTVT.

This clone was found a few times. J is TRBJ2-1 and V is TRBV27; 14 nucleotides align to TRBD2. J was trimmed by 7 bases and V by 5 bases; bases with no gene match: 7. Germline lookup yields CDR1 MNHEY and CDR2 SMNVEV (reference sequence). CDR3 length: 16 residues. The CDR3 reads CASSPRTSGRWNEQFF. In DNA form, the CDR3 reads TGTGCCAGCAGTCCCAGGACTAGCGGGAGGTGGAATGAGCAGTTCTTC.

The chain uses TRBV11-2 and TRBJ2-1; TRBD2 aligns across 10 bases. The CDR3 is 15 residues long. Looked up from germline, CDR1 is SGHAT and CDR2 is FQNNGV. The ends lost 3 bases at V and 4 bases at J; junction bases unmatched: 3. DNA of the CDR3: TGTGCCAGCAGCTTCCTAGCGGGGGCGTACAATGAGCAGTTCTTC. This encodes CASSFLAGAYNEQFF.